The 24 T cell receptor beta chains presented below share a single source sample, sequenced in a study of blood T cells in healthy people across ages. The second PCR ran roughly 6 to 11 cycles with a sample-barcoded 5' primer and J-beta primers. Via MiXCR, TCRdb re-called the 5' RACE reads, giving one row per CDR3 protein. The sample holds 450,000 to 650,000 distinct CDR3 sequences, around 24% seen once. This sample was shared with a second study, whose subject was T cells of mothers and their children.

Sequenced: blood. The receptor set was obtained from a boy aged 5 to 17 in good health.

This clonotype was counted ten times or more. Here the CDR3 DNA reads TGTGCCAGCAGCCGACTTCAAGAGACCCAGTACTTC. Translation: CASSRLQETQYF. This rearrangement joins TRBV27 to TRBJ2-5; no definite D call. The CDR3 is made up of 12 amino acids. V shed 6 bases and J shed 2 bases, with 7 bases lying between them. Germline V gene sequence: CDR1 MNHEY, CDR2 SMNVEV (reference sequence).

This clonotype was seen a handful of times. The chain has TRBV7-2 and TRBJ1-3, with D perhaps TRBD1 (6 bases). There are 15 residues in the CDR3. Trimming took off 5 bases at V and 2 bases at J, with 13 bases between the two ends. Germline V gene lookup returns CDR1 SGHTA and CDR2 FQGNSA. The chain's CDR3 is CASSPRGTAGNTIYF. Written as DNA, the CDR3 is TGTGCCAGCAGCCCCAGGGGAACTGCTGGAAACACCATATATTTT.

This clonotype showed up just a few times. The chain combines TRBV5-5 with TRBJ2-6, with D unclear. This CDR3 has 17 residues. The germline gives CDR1 SGHKS, CDR2 YYEKEE (reference sequence). V lost 1 base, J lost 0 bases, and 11 bases lay in between. The CDR3 sequence: CASSLYSGVSGANVLTF. In DNA form, the CDR3 reads TGTGCCAGCAGCTTGTATTCAGGAGTCTCTGGGGCCAACGTCCTGACTTTC. Combining the CDR3 with reference TRBV5-5 and TRBJ2-6 gives the whole variable domain DAGVTQSPTHLIKTRGQQVTLRCSPISGHKSVSWYQQVLGQGPQFIFQYYEKEERGRGNFPDRFSARQFPNYSSELNVNALLLGDSALYLCASSLYSGVSGANVLTFGAGSRLTVL.

In nucleotides, the CDR3 is TGTGCCAGCTCACCACCGGGACTAGCGGGGCAAGAGACCCAGTACTTC. Translated, it gives CASSPPGLAGQETQYF. This chain uses TRBV18 with TRBJ2-5; 13 nucleotides align to TRBD2. The V gene's germline CDR1 is KGHSH and CDR2 LQKENI. CDR3 length equals 16 residues. V dropped 0 bases and J dropped 2; count of bases not matched to a gene: 0.

Remarks on this clonotype: A clone one base away is much larger, so this may be a read error. The J gene is TRBJ2-2, the V gene TRBV7-3; D gene ambiguous. Trimming removed 1 base at V and 4 bases at J, with 1 base between. This CDR3 is 12 amino acids long. Germline V gives CDR1 SGHTA, CDR2 FQGTGA. The CDR3 bases are TGTGCCAGCAGCTTAAGCACCGGGGAGCTGTTTTTT. Translated: CASSLSTGELFF.

This clonotype was counted only a few times. The chain recombines TRBV9 with TRBJ2-7; 9 bases agree with TRBD2. The ends lost 0 bases at V and 2 bases at J; junction bases unmatched: 9. CDR1 is SGDLS and CDR2 is YYNGEE in the germline V gene. The CDR3 spans 17 residues. This CDR3 reads CASSVAWQSGGTYEQYF. The CDR3 region has the DNA TGTGCCAGCAGCGTAGCTTGGCAAAGCGGGGGGACCTACGAGCAGTACTTC. The complete variable domain, with remaining parts taken from reference TRBV9 and TRBJ2-7, reads DSGVTQTPKHLITATGQRVTLRCSPRSGDLSVYWYQQSLDQGLQFLIQYYNGEERAKGNILERFSAQQFPDLHSELNLSSLELGDSALYFCASSVAWQSGGTYEQYFGPGTRLTVT.

The J gene is TRBJ2-1, the V gene TRBV28, with 8 bases that match TRBD1. TRBJ2-7 explains the end of the DNA better; the J call may be wrong. CDR1 and CDR2 from the germline V gene are MDHEN and SYDVKM. CDR3 length equals 15 residues. The CDR3 reads CASSSTGQANYEQYF. CDR3 DNA: TGTGCCAGCAGTTCAACGGGACAGGCGAACTACGAGCAGTACTTC.

V gene TRBV6-5 combines with J gene TRBJ2-5; perhaps TRBD1 as D (6 bases). The J call may be mistaken, given a closer DNA end match to TRBJ2-7. The CDR3 totals 14 residues. Germline assignment: CDR1 MNHEY and CDR2 SVGAGI. In DNA, the CDR3 is TGTGCCAGCAGCACCGACAGGTTTTCCTACGAGCAGTACTTC. Amino acids: CASSTDRFSYEQYF.

The sample holds a few counts of this clonotype. At one end, the junction sequence differs from germline, possibly due to a read error. V usage is TRBV28 and J usage is TRBJ2-2; TRBD2 agrees at 7 bases. The CDR3 has 15 amino acids. The germline CDR1 and CDR2 sequences are MDHEN and SYDVKM. The CDR3, as DNA: TGTGCCAGCAGCTTATGGCAGGGAGGGACCGGGGAGCTGTTTTTT. The encoded protein is CASSLWQGGTGELFF.

This chain connects TRBV30 to TRBJ2-6, with D uncertain. V dropped 7 bases and J dropped 5 bases, with 6 bases sitting between them. Germline-derived CDR1 and CDR2 are GTSNPN and SVGIG (reference sequence). The CDR3 is made up of 11 amino acids. Here the CDR3 reads CASNWANVLTF. In DNA, the CDR3 is TGTGCCTCCAACTGGGCCAACGTCCTGACTTTC.

The gene calls are TRBV5-6 and TRBJ2-5; no reliable D call. Per germline, CDR1 SGHDT and CDR2 YYEEEE. The CDR3 covers 14 residues. Trimming left V 0 bases short and J 4 bases short, with 10 bases between. This CDR3 reads CASSLAFRAETQYF. In DNA form, the CDR3 reads TGTGCCAGCAGCTTGGCCTTTCGGGCAGAGACCCAGTACTTC.

This clonotype was detected only once. The gene calls are TRBV28 and TRBJ2-5; a possible D gene is TRBD1 (5 bases). The end of the DNA is better explained by TRBJ2-7, so the J call may be wrong. Looked up from germline, CDR1 is MDHEN and CDR2 is SYDVKM. The CDR3 runs to 16 residues. CDR3 protein: CASSARLGQATYEQYF. CDR3 bases: TGTGCCAGCAGCGCTCGTTTGGGGCAGGCAACCTACGAGCAGTACTTC.

This clonotype has more than one count but fewer than ten. The rearrangement joins TRBV12-3 or TRBV12-4 to TRBJ2-1; 11 positions agree with TRBD2. The CDR3 loop spans 18 amino acids. The ends lost 0 bases at V and 5 bases at J; junction bases unmatched: 9. The CDR3 loop reads CASSLALAGGTLDNEQFF. The CDR3 DNA follows: TGTGCCAGCAGTTTAGCGCTAGCGGGGGGTACACTCGACAATGAGCAGTTCTTC.

A single count supports this clonotype. This sequence joins TRBV11-2 and TRBJ1-1; the D gene is possibly TRBD1 (6 bases). The CDR3 is 15 residues long. The ends were cut back, 0 bases at V and 0 bases at J, with 8 bases in the middle. CDR1 is SGHAT and CDR2 is FQNNGV in the germline V gene. The CDR3 is CASSLDWDMNTEAFF. The CDR3 nucleotides are TGTGCCAGCAGCTTAGATTGGGACATGAACACTGAAGCTTTCTTT.

This chain connects TRBV20-1 to TRBJ2-7; 7 bases match TRBD1. The DNA end lines up better with TRBJ2-1; the J call may be wrong. CDR1 is DFQATT and CDR2 is SNEGSKA in the germline V gene (reference sequence). CDR3 size: 15 residues. CDR3 nucleotide sequence: TGCAGTGCGATTTCGGGACAGAAGCCTGGCAATGAGCAGTTCTTC. Amino acid sequence: CSAISGQKPGNEQFF.

This chain connects TRBV20-1 to TRBJ1-1; the D gene is possibly TRBD1 (6 bases). V was shortened by 6 bases and J by 3 bases, with 11 bases between the two germline ends. The CDR3 is 12 residues long. From germline, CDR1 is DFQATT and CDR2 SNEGSKA (reference sequence). The CDR3 DNA reads TGCAGTGCGCCTACAGGGTACACTGAAGCTTTCTTT. Its translation is CSAPTGYTEAFF.

Notes on this clonotype: A read error may account for a junction end that differs from germline. This chain connects TRBV24-1 to TRBJ2-5; 10 bases agree with TRBD1. Germline V gene lookup returns CDR1 KGHDR and CDR2 SFDVKD. The CDR3 runs to 14 residues. The CDR3 loop is CATSGQGAPETQDF. Written as DNA, the CDR3 is TGTGCCACCAGTGGACAGGGGGCGCCTGAGACCCAGGACTTC.

The rearrangement links TRBV21-1 to TRBJ2-3; the table's D call TRBD2 went unverified against the DNA. TRBV21-1 is classified as a pseudogene. The length of the CDR3 is 14 residues. CDR3 bases: TGTGCCAGCACGGACTCCTTCGGTACAGATACGCAGTATTTT. It codes for CASTDSFGTDTQYF.

A remark on this clonotype: At one end the junction does not follow the germline gene, possibly because of a read error. The J gene is TRBJ2-3, the V gene TRBV29-1; no clear D gene. The CDR3 has 10 residues. Per the germline V gene, CDR1 is SQVTM and CDR2 is ANQGSEA. DNA of the CDR3: TGCGGCGTCTTCACAGATACGCAGTATTTT. It encodes CGVFTDTQYF.

The chain carries TRBV28 and TRBJ1-1, with D unresolved. The CDR3 is 12 amino acids. The germline CDR1 and CDR2 sequences are MDHEN and SYDVKM. V shed 3 bases and J shed 4 bases, with 6 bases lying between them. As DNA, the CDR3 is TGTGCCAGCAGTTTCCGGGCCACTGAAGCTTTCTTT. The encoded protein is CASSFRATEAFF. The full variable domain, its missing parts supplied by reference TRBV28 and TRBJ1-1, is DVKVTQSSRYLVKRTGEKVFLECVQDMDHENMFWYRQDPGLGLRLIYFSYDVKMKEKGDIPEGYSVSREKKERFSLILESASTNQTSMYLCASSFRATEAFFGQGTRLTVV.

With respect to this clonotype: The junction shows a germline mismatch at one end, possibly a read error. The genes are TRBV7-7 and TRBJ2-1; 14 bases agree with TRBD2. The germline CDR1 and CDR2 sequences are SSHAT and FNYEAQ (reference sequence). This CDR3 spans 15 amino acids. In DNA form, the CDR3 reads TGTGCTAGCAGTCGGACTAGCGGGAGGAACAATGAGCAGTTCTTC. Amino acids: CASSRTSGRNNEQFF. The whole variable domain, filled in from reference TRBV7-7 and TRBJ2-1, reads GAGVSQSPRYKVTKRGQDVTLRCDPISSHATLYWYQQALGQGPEFLTYFNYEAQPDKSGLPSDRFSAERPEGSISTLTIQRTEQRDSAMYRCASSRTSGRNNEQFFGPGTRLTVL.

V usage is TRBV5-4 and J usage is TRBJ1-5, with TRBD1 identical over 9 bases. Germline loops: CDR1 SGHNT, CDR2 YYREEE (reference sequence). This CDR3 region has 14 residues. DNA of the CDR3: TGTGCATCAGGGACAGGGTGGAACAATCAGCCCCAGCATTTT. Residues: CASGTGWNNQPQHF.

The chain uses TRBV3-1 and TRBJ2-1; TRBD2 aligns across 8 bases. V lost 1 base, J lost 2 bases, and 7 bases stayed unmatched. The germline CDR1 and CDR2 sequences are LGHDT and YNNKEL (reference sequence). CDR3 length equals 17 residues. The chain's CDR3 is CASSQVQGAGAYNEQFF. Here the CDR3 DNA reads TGTGCCAGCAGCCAAGTCCAGGGAGCGGGAGCCTACAATGAGCAGTTCTTC.

The chain carries TRBV13 and TRBJ2-4, with D perhaps matching TRBD1 or TRBD2 (6 bases each). The CDR3 length is 14 residues. The V end was cut by 0 bases, the J end by 9 bases, with 12 bases between. The germline CDR1 and CDR2 sequences are PRHDT and FYEKMQ (reference sequence). This CDR3 is CASSLGGGERIQYF. CDR3 sequence (DNA): TGTGCCAGCAGCTTAGGCGGGGGCGAGCGCATTCAGTACTTC.